Detailed here is one T cell receptor beta chain. The antigen remains undetermined. The CDR3 has 15 amino acids. Germline V gene sequence: CDR1 LGHNA, CDR2 YSLEER. J was trimmed by 6 bases and V by 4 bases; bases with no gene match: 9. RNA transcripts provided the source from which TCR beta CDR3 regions were amplified. A first-round RT-PCR of the TCR CDR3 used the HTBI primer set. MiXCR was run by TCRdb on the multiplex PCR reads, yielding one entry per CDR3 protein. The sample holds approximately 360,000 distinct CDR3 sequences; around a sixth are singletons and the top ten take 25% to 30%. Subjects aged 18 to 65 presented with newly diagnosed hyperthyroidism of less than 2 months' duration. A patient was excluded if there was uncontrolled infection, other autoimmune disease, pregnancy or lactation. These data originate in a study of T cells in Graves' hyperthyroidism and ophthalmopathy. General study results and limits: Median prediction lead before ophthalmopathy onset was 5 to 7 months with the model. Ophthalmopathy and stable hyperthyroidism were told apart by a 13 V-J model.

This sequence was found in a woman younger than 35 with Graves' hyperthyroidism that later progressed to Graves' ophthalmopathy. The sequencing input was blood. V and J are TRBV4-3 and TRBJ2-1; 7 bases are shared with TRBD2. The DNA of the CDR3 is TGCGCCAGCAGCCGCGGGAGTGCGGGAAGCAATGAGCAGTTCTTC. Translation gives CASSRGSAGSNEQFF.